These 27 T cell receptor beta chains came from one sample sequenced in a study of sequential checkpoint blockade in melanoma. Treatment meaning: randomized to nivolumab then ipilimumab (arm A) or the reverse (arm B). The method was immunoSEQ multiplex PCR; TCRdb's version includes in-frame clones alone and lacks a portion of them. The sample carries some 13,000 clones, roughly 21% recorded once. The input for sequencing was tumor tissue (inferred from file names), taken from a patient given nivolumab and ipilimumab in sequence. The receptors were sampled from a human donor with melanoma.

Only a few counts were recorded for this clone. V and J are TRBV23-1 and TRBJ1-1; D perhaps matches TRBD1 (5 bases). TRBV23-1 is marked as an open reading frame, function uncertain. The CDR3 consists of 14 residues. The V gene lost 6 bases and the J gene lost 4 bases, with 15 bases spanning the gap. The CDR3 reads CASSLKAGITEAFF. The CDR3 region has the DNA TGCGCCAGCAGCCTTAAGGCAGGGATCACTGAAGCTTTCTTT.

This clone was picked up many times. The CDR3 nucleotides read TGTGCCAGCAGCGACCGAGAATTCGGAGAGAGCTACACCTTC. The encoded protein is CASSDREFGESYTF. The chain recombines TRBV11-3 with TRBJ1-2; D not certain. The CDR3 has 14 amino acids. V lost 5 bases to trimming and J lost 9 bases, with 19 bases between them. From germline, CDR1 is SGHNT and CDR2 YENEEA. Supplemented by reference TRBV11-3 and TRBJ1-2, the full variable domain reads EAGVVQSPRYKIIEKKQPVAFWCNPISGHNTLYWYLQNLGQGPELLIRYENEEAVDDSQLPKDRFSAERLKGVDSTLKIQPAELGDSAVYLCASSDREFGESYTFGSGTRLTVV.

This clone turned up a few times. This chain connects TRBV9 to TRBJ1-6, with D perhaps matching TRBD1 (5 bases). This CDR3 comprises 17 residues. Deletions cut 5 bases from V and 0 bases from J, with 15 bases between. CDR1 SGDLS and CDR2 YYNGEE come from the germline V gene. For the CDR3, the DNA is TGTGCCAGCAGTGAATCGGGGGGAGGCTCCTATAATTCACCCCTCCACTTT. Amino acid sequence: CASSESGGGSYNSPLHF.

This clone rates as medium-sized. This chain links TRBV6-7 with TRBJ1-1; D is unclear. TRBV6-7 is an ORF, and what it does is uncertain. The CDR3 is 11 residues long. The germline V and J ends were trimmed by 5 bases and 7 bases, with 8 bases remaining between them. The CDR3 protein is CASSTMVEAFF. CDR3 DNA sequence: TGTGCCAGCAGTACCATGGTTGAAGCTTTCTTT.

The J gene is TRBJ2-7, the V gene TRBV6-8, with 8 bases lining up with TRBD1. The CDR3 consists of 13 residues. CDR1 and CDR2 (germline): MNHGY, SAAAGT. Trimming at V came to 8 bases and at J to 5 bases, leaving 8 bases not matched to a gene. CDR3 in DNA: TGTGCCAGCGGTCGGCAGGGGGCAAACGAGCAGTACTTC. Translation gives CASGRQGANEQYF.

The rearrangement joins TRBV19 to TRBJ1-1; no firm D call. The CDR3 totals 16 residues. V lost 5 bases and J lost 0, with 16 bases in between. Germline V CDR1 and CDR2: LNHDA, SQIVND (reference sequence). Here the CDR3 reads CASSPSDIFLNTEAFF. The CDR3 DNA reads TGTGCCAGTAGTCCCTCCGACATCTTTTTGAACACTGAAGCTTTCTTT.

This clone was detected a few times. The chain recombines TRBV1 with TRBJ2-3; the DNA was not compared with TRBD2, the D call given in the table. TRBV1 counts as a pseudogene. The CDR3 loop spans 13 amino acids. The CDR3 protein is CASSQSGTDTQYF. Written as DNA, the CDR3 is TGCGCCAGCAGCCAGTCCGGGACAGATACGCAGTATTTT.

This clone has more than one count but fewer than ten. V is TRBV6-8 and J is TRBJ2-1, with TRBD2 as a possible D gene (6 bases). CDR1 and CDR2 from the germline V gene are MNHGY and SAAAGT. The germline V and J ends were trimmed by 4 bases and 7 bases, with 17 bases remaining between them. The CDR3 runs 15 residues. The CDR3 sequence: CASSSFPFGGNEQFF. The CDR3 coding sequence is TGTGCCAGCAGTTCTTTCCCCTTCGGGGGTAATGAGCAGTTCTTC.

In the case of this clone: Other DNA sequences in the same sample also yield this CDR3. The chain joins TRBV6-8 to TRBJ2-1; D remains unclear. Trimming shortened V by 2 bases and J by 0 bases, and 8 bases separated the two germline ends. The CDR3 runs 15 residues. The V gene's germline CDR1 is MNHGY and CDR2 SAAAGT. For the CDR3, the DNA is TGTGCCAGCAGTTACGGGCAAGGCTCCTACAATGAGCAGTTCTTC. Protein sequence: CASSYGQGSYNEQFF.

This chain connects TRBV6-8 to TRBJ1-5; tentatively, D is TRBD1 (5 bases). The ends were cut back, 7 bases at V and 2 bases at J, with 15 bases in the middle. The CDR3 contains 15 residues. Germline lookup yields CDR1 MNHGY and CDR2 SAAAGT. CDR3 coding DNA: TGTGCCAGCATTATCGGGGGGGATTGCAATCAGCCCCAGCATTTT. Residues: CASIIGGDCNQPQHF.

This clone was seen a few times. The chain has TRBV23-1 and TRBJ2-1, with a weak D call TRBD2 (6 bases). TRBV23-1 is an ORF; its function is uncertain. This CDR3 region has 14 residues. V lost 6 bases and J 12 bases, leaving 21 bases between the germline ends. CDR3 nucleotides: TGCGCCAGCAGCCAAGGGACTCTCGTAATGGGGCAGTTCTTC. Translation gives CASSQGTLVMGQFF.

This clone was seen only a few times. The CDR3 sequence is CASSLQSLYEQYF. CDR3 in DNA: TGTGCCAGCAGCCTCCAGAGCCTCTACGAGCAGTACTTC. This chain connects TRBV28 to TRBJ2-7; no definite D call. The CDR3 contains 13 residues. In germline, CDR1 is MDHEN, CDR2 SYDVKM. V shed 6 bases and J shed 3 bases, with 12 bases lying between them.

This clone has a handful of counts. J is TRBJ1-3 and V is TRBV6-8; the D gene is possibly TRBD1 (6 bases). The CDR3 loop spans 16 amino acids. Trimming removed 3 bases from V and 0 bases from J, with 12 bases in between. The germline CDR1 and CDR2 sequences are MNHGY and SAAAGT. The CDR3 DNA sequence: TGTGCCAGCAGTTATATAGGGACACTCTCTGGAAACACCATATATTTT. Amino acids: CASSYIGTLSGNTIYF.

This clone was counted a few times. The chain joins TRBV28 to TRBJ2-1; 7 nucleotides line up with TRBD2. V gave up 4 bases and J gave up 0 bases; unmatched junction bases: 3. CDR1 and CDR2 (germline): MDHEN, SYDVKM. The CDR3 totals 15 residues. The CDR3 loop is CASSWGGSSYNEQFF. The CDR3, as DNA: TGTGCCAGCAGTTGGGGGGGGAGCTCCTACAATGAGCAGTTCTTC. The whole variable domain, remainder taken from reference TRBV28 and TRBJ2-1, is DVKVTQSSRYLVKRTGEKVFLECVQDMDHENMFWYRQDPGLGLRLIYFSYDVKMKEKGDIPEGYSVSREKKERFSLILESASTNQTSMYLCASSWGGSSYNEQFFGPGTRLTVL.

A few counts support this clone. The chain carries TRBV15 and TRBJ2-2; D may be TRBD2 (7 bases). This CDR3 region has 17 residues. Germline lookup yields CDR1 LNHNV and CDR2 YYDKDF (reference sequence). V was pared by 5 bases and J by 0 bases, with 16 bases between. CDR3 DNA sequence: TGTGCCACCAGCCGGGGGGCCGGGGGCTCGAACACCGGGGAGCTGTTTTTT. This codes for CATSRGAGGSNTGELFF.

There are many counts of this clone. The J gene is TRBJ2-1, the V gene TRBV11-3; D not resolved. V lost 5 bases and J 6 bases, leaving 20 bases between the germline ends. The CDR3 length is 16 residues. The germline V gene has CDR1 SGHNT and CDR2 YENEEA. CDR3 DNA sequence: TGTGCCAGCAGCGAGCGTGCCGTTGTATCGTTCAATGAGCAGTTCTTC. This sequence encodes CASSERAVVSFNEQFF.

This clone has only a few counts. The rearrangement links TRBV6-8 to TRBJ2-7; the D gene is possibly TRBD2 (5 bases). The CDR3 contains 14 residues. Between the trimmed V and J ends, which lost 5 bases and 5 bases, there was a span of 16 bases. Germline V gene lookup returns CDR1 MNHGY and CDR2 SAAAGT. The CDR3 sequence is CASSPSLVQDEQYF. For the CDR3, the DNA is TGTGCCAGCAGTCCCTCACTAGTCCAAGACGAGCAGTACTTC.

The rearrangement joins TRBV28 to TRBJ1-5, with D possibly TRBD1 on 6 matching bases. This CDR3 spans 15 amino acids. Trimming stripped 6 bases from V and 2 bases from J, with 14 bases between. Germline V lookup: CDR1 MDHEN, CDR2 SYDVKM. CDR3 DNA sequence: TGTGCCAGCAGGCGTACAGGGTTTCGCAATCAGCCCCAGCATTTT. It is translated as CASRRTGFRNQPQHF.

This CDR3 reads CASSPTGGRKLFF. For the CDR3, the DNA is TGTGCCAGCTCACCTACAGGGGGCAGGAAACTGTTTTTT. The V call is TRBV18, the J call TRBJ1-4, with TRBD1 matching 9 bases. The germline V gene has CDR1 KGHSH and CDR2 LQKENI. The ends lost 3 bases at V and 11 bases at J; junction bases unmatched: 4. The CDR3 spans 13 residues.

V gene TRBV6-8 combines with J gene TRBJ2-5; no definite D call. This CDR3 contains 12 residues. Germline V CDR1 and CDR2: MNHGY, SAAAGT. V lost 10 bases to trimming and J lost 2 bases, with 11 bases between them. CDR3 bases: TGTGCCATCAGCCCCGGGCAAGAGACCCAGTACTTC. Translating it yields CAISPGQETQYF.

CDR3 sequence reads: CASSYGPSGSSDEQFF. The CDR3 region has the DNA TGTGCCAGCAGTTACGGTCCTAGCGGGAGTTCGGATGAGCAGTTCTTC. This rearrangement joins TRBV6-7 to TRBJ2-1; 10 bases line up with TRBD2. TRBV6-7 qualifies as an ORF whose function is uncertain. V trimming: 2 bases; J trimming: 8 bases; junction bases outside the gene matches: 9. This CDR3 comprises 16 residues.

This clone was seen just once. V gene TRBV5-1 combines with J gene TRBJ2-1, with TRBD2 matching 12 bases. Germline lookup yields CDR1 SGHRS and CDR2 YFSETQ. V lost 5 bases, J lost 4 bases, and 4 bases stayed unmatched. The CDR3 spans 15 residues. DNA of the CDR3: TGCGCCAGCAGTCCTGGACTAGCGGGGTACAATGAGCAGTTCTTC. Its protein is CASSPGLAGYNEQFF.

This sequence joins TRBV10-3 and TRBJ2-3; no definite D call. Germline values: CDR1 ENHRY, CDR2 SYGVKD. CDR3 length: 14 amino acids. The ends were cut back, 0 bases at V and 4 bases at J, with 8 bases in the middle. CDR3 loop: CAISESTLPDTQYF. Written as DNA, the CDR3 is TGTGCCATCAGTGAGTCGACTCTCCCAGATACGCAGTATTTT.

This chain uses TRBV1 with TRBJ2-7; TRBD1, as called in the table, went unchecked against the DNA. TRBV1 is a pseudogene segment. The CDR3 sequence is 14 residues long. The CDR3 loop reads CASSLRQGSYEQYF. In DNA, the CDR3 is TGCGCCAGCAGCCTCAGACAGGGGAGCTACGAGCAGTACTTC.

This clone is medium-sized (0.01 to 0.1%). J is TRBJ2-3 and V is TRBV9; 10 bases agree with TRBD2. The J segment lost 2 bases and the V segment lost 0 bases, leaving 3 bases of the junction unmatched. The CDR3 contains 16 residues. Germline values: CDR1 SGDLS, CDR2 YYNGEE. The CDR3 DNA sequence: TGTGCCAGCAGCGTAGGGACTAGCGGACCCACAGATACGCAGTATTTT. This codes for CASSVGTSGPTDTQYF.

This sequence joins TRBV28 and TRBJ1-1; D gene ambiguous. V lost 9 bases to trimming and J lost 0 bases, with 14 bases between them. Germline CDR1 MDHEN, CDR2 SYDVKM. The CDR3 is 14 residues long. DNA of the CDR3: TGTGCCAGTTGGGCGGGCTTTTTGAACACTGAAGCTTTCTTT. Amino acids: CASWAGFLNTEAFF.

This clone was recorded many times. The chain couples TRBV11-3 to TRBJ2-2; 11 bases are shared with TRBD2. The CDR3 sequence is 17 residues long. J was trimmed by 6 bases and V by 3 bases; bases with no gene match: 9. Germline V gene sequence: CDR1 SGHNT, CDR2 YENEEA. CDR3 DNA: TGTGCCAGCAGCTTGGTAGCGGGAGGGTACGAGTCCGGGGAGCTGTTTTTT. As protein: CASSLVAGGYESGELFF.